This TCR beta chain was captured in a study of post-analysis software for immune sequencing data. Notes on the study in general: TRBV5-6, TRBV5-1 and TRBV20-1 were among a handful of TRBV segments more frequent in patients than controls.

The V gene lost 3 bases and the J gene lost 2 bases, with 7 bases spanning the gap. The CDR3 extends over 13 amino acids. CDR1 MNHEY and CDR2 SMNVEV come from the germline V gene (reference sequence). This clonotype was detected a few times. No antigen is known for it. Unique molecular identifiers tagged the TCR beta cDNA libraries. TCRdb analysed the PCR reads with MiXCR anew, one entry per CDR3 protein. The sample shows roughly 730,000 distinct CDR3 sequences, about 32% of them seen only once. The sample consisted of blood. The receptor's source is a girl between 5 and 17 years old with multiple sclerosis. The chain recombines TRBV27 with TRBJ1-2, with D possibly TRBD1 on 5 matching bases. The CDR3 sequence is CASSFRQNYGYTF. The CDR3 DNA is TGTGCCAGCAGTTTTAGACAGAACTATGGCTACACCTTC.